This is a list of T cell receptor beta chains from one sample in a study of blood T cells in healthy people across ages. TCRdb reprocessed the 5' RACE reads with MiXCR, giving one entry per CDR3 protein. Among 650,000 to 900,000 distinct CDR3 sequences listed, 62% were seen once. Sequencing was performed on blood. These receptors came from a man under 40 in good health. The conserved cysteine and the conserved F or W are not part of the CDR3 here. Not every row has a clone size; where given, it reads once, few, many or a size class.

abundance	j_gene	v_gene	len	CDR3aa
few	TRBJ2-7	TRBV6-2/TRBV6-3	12	ASSYLDRVDEQY
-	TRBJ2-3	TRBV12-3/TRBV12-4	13	ASSLRGTRTDTQY
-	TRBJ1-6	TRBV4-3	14	ASSQAPTRANSPLH
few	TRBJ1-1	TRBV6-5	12	ATSPERTNTEAF
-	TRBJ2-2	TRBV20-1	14	SASPGLAVNTGELF
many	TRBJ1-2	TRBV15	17	ATSSEGPGQGGLVYGYT
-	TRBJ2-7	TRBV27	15	ASSPTGLTPTSYEQY
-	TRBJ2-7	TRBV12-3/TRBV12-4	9	ASSKSYEQY
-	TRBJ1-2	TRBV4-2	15	ASSQEEGQAINYGYT
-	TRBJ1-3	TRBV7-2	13	ASSVDSPSGNTIY
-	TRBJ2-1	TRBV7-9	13	ASLLDGSSYNEQF
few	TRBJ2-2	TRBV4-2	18	ASSQDLLAGGLSNTGELF
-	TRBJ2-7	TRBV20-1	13	SAADRVSTPYEQY
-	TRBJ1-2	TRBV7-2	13	ASSRVENRVGGYT
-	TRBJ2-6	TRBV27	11	ASSLLRANVLT
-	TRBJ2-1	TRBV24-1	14	ATSGLAGGPINEQF
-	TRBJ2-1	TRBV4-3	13	ASSQDLGANNEQF
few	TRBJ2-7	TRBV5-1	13	ASSLEQGNVDEQY
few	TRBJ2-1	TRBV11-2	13	ASSLVSLGNNEQF
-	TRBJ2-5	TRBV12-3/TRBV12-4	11	ATQSGGEETQY
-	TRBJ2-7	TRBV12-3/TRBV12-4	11	ASSFKDEYEQY
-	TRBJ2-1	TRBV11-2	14	ASSPGLGQLNNEQF
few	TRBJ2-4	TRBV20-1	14	SAPRPQLLAKNIQY
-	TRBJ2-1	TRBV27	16	ASSLGLAGELTYNEQF
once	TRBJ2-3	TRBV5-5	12	ASRPREGTDTQY
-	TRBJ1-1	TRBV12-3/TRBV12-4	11	ASSRQLNTEAF
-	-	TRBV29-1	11	SVGGGSFNEQY
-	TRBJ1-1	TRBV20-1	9	SGRLNTEAF
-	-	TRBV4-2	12	ASSQAEGLGEQY
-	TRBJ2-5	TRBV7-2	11	ASSHPIGGTQY
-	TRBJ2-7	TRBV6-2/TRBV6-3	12	ASTQYVQAYEQY
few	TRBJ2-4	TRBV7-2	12	ASSPQLAKNIQY
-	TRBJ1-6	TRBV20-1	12	SAIDNLYNSPLH
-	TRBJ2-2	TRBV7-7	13	ASSSGTGTTGELF
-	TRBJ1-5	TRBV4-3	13	AGSQARGLLQPQH
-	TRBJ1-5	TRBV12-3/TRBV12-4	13	ASSPGEYSNQPQH
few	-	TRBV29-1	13	SVEGLAGDTNEQY
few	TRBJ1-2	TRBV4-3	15	ASSQSPFGGYSYGYT
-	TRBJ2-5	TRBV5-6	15	AGSLVGGRIFQETQY
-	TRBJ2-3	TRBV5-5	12	ASSLHRGGDMQY
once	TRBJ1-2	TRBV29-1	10	SVVTGSYGYT
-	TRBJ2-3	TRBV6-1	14	ASSDVGEPPFGTQY
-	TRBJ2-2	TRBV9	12	ASSVDSWTGELF
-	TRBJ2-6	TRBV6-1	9	ATTGANVLT
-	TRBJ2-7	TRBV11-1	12	ASSFATGIYEQY
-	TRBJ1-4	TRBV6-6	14	ASSYSLAGTNEKLF
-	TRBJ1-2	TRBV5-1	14	ASSLSGTGEAYGYT
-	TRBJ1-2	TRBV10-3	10	ATSQGAHGYT
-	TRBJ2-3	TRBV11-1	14	ASSRWDAPSTDTQY
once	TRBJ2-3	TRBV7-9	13	ASSLPATNTDTQY
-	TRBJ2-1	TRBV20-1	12	SAITSGGASEQF
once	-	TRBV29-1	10	SVARQLGTQY
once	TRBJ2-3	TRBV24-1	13	ASREFGDPTDTQY
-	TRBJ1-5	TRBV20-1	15	SASPRVSFTNNQPQH
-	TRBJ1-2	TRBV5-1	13	ASSLTGDLDYGYT
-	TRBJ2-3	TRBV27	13	ASGRQGWQVDTQY
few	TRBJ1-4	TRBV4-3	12	ASSQEGASEKLF